These T cell receptor beta chains were read from a single sample in a study of T cells in Graves' hyperthyroidism and ophthalmopathy. TCRdb itself ran the multiplex PCR reads through MiXCR, one entry per CDR3 protein. The repertoire consists of 400,000 to 500,000 distinct CDR3 sequences, with approximately 15% occurring once and the leading ten covering 15% to 20%. Sequenced material: blood. The source of these receptors is a woman aged 18-29 years with Graves' hyperthyroidism. Each CDR3 is given with its conserved first and last residue. Each record gives: CDR3 length, V gene, CDR3 protein.

15 TRBV7-9 CASSLVSGESYGYTF
15 TRBV7-9 CASSRLAGDRNEQFF
16 TRBV3-1 CASSPRDSLFTDTQYF
15 TRBV12-3/TRBV12-4 CASSLEGRGNEKLFF
14 TRBV2 CASSEFWGHNEQFF
14 TRBV6-1 CASSLSGQGRGYTF
13 TRBV30 CAWSVWDLYGYTF
14 TRBV20-1 CSASLGHLFGEQYF
13 TRBV13 CASTMGRNTEAFF
13 TRBV15 CATSPNTVREAFF
11 TRBV6-1 CATKGGTEAFF
12 TRBV20-1 CSAPNGWGEQFF
14 TRBV6-5 CASSYGPQGTEAFF
12 TRBV5-1 CASSVEGTEAFF
13 TRBV5-1 CASSDQGRTEAFF
14 TRBV12-3/TRBV12-4 CASSLAKRRDERFF